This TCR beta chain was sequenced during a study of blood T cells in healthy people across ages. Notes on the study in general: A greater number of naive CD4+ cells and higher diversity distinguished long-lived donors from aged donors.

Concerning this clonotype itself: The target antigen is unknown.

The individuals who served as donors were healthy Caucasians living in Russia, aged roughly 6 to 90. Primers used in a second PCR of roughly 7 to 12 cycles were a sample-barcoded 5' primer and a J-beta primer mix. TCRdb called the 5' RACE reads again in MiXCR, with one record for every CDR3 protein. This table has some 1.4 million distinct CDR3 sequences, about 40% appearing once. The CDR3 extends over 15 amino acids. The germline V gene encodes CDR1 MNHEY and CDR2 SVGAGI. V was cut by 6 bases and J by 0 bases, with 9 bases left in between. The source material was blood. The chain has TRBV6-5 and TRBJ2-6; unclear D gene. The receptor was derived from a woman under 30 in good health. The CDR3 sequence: CASRIANSGANVLTF. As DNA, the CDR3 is TGTGCCAGCAGGATCGCAAACTCTGGGGCCAACGTCCTGACTTTC.